This entry concerns a single TCR beta chain. Its specificity is not known. These data originate in a study of cytomegalovirus exposure and HLA in healthy donors. Across the whole study: It was reported in a later analysis that the same platform had been used for the 120 validation repertoires as for the roughly 700 first-cohort repertoires.

This table comes from immunoSEQ multiplex PCR, and its TCRdb copy is limited to in-frame clones, with some not included. Among some 120,000 clones listed, 85% to 90% were seen once. CDR1 SNHLY and CDR2 FYNNEI come from the germline V gene. Between the trimmed V and J ends, which lost 3 bases and 3 bases, there was a span of 8 bases. The CDR3 is 13 amino acids. From the roughly 120-subject validation cohort, which was separate from the approximately 700-subject first cohort, the donors were drawn. Overall study findings and caveats: The study recorded fewer than 200 TCR beta chains that were cytomegalovirus-associated.

The source of this sequence is a man in his thirties or forties in good health and CMV-seronegative. V is TRBV2 and J is TRBJ1-1; tentatively, D is TRBD1 (5 bases). Sequenced sample: PBMCs. For the CDR3, the DNA is TGTGCCAGCAGTGACGTCAGGGACACTGAAGCTTTCTTT. This sequence encodes CASSDVRDTEAFF.